The sequence of this T cell receptor beta chain was determined in a study of T-cell reconstitution after alpha-beta-depleted transplantation in children. The CDR3 contains 15 residues. From germline, CDR1 is KGHSH and CDR2 LQKENI. V lost 0 bases and J 2 bases, leaving 8 bases between the germline ends. Unique molecular identifiers were incorporated during preparation of the TCRbeta library. TCRdb recomputed calls from the PCR reads with MiXCR, one row per CDR3 protein. The repertoire includes 200,000 to 250,000 distinct CDR3 sequences, about a tenth of them detected once, and roughly 27% sits in the top ten.

The sequencing here drew on PBMCs, taken before TCRalphabeta/CD19-depleted stem cell transplant. The rearrangement joins TRBV18 to TRBJ1-3; no clear D. The receptor was derived from a child less than two years old with acute myeloid leukemia, due to receive a stem cell transplant. The CDR3 DNA is TGTGCCAGCTCACCACCAGGGTCGGCTGGAAACACCATATATTTT. It translates to CASSPPGSAGNTIYF.